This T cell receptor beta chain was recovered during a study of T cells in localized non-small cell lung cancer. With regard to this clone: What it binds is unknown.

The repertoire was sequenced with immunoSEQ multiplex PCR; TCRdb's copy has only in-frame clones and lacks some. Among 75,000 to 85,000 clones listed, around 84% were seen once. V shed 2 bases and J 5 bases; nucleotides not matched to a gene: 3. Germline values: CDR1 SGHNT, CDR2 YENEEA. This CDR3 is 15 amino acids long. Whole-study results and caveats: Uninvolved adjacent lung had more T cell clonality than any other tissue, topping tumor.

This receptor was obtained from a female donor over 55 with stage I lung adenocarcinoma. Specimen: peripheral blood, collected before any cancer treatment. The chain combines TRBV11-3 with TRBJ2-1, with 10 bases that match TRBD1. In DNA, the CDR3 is TGTGCCAGCAGCTTACAAGGACAGGGGGACAATGAGCAGTTCTTC. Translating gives CASSLQGQGDNEQFF.